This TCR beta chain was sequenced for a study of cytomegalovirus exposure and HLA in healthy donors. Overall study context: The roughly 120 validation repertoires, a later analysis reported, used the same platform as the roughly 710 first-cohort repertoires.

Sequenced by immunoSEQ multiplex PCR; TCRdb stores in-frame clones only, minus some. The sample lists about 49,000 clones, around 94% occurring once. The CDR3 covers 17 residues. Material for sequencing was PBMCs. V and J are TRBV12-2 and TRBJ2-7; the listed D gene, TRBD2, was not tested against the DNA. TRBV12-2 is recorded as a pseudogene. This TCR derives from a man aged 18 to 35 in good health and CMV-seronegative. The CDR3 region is CASRLDPGTSVSYEQYF. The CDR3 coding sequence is TGTGCAAGTCGCTTAGATCCCGGGACTAGCGTCTCCTACGAGCAGTACTTC.